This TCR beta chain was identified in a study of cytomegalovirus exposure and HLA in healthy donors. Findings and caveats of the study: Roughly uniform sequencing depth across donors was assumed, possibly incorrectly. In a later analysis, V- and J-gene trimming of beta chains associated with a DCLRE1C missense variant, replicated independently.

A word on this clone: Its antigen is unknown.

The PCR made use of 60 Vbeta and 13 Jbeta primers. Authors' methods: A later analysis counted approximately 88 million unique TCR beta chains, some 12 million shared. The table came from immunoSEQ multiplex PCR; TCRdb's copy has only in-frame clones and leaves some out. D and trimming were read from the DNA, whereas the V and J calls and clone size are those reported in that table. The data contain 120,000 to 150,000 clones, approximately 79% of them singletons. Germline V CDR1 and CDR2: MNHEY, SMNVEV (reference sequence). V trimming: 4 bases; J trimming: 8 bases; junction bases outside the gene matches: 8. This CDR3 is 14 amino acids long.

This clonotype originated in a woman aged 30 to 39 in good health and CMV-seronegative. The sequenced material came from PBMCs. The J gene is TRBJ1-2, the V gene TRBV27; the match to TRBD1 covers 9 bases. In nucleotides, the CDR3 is TGTGCCAGCAGTTCAAACAGGGGGCCGAGGGGCTACACCTTC. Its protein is CASSSNRGPRGYTF.